These 19 T cell receptor beta chains came from one sample sequenced in a study of cytomegalovirus exposure and HLA in healthy donors. Using immunoSEQ multiplex PCR, the repertoire was profiled, and TCRdb retains in-frame clones only, with some absent. The sample yields roughly 70,000 clones, 90% to 95% seen once. The source material was PBMCs. The origin of the receptors is a man between 18 and 35 years old in good health and CMV-seropositive.

The chain recombines TRBV18 with TRBJ1-2; a possible D gene is TRBD1 (5 bases). CDR3 length equals 14 residues. CDR1 KGHSH and CDR2 LQKENI come from the germline V gene. V lost 3 bases, J lost 2 bases, and 10 bases lay in between. This CDR3 is CASSPGQQNYGYTF. The CDR3, as DNA: TGTGCCAGCTCACCCGGACAACAAAACTATGGCTACACCTTC.

The rearrangement links TRBV6-6 to TRBJ1-5; D gene unclear. V was trimmed by 0 bases and J by 4 bases, leaving 10 bases between them. Per the germline V gene, CDR1 is MNHNY and CDR2 is SVGAGI (reference sequence). The CDR3 covers 15 residues. The CDR3 region has the DNA TGTGCCAGCAGTTACTCTGATGTCGGTAATCAGCCCCAGCATTTT. Translation gives CASSYSDVGNQPQHF.

For the CDR3, the DNA is TGTGCCAGCAGTTACACTAGCGGAAGCTCCTACAATGAGCAGTTCTTC. Amino acid sequence: CASSYTSGSSYNEQFF. The V call is TRBV27, the J call TRBJ2-1; the match to TRBD2 covers 8 bases. Trimming removed 4 bases from V and 0 bases from J; junction bases left unmatched: 5. CDR1 MNHEY and CDR2 SMNVEV come from the germline V gene (reference sequence). CDR3 length: 16 amino acids.

The chain recombines TRBV7-9 with TRBJ2-7, with D perhaps matching TRBD2 (5 bases). The germline V gene has CDR1 SEHNR and CDR2 FQNEAQ (reference sequence). The CDR3 consists of 12 residues. Trimming shortened V by 7 bases and J by 6 bases, and 13 bases separated the two germline ends. CDR3 in amino acids: CASISLAGEQYF. CDR3 nucleotide sequence: TGTGCCAGCATTTCCCTGGCGGGCGAGCAGTACTTC. The full variable domain, in which reference TRBV7-9 and TRBJ2-7 provide the parts outside the CDR3, is DTGVSQNPRHKITKRGQNVTFRCDPISEHNRLYWYRQTLGQGPEFLTYFQNEAQLEKSRLLSDRFSAERPKGSFSTLEIQRTEQGDSAMYLCASISLAGEQYFGPGTRLTVT.

This chain connects TRBV19 to TRBJ1-2, with D uncertain. The CDR3 consists of 9 residues. Germline V CDR1 and CDR2: LNHDA, SQIVND (reference sequence). Trimming took off 8 bases at V and 6 bases at J, with 4 bases between the two ends. CDR3 in DNA: TGTGCCAGTCCCAATGGCTACACCTTC. Encoded protein: CASPNGYTF. Together with reference TRBV19 and TRBJ1-2, the CDR3 gives the full variable domain: DGGITQSPKYLFRKEGQNVTLSCEQNLNHDAMYWYRQDPGQGLRLIYYSQIVNDFQKGDIAEGYSVSREKKESFPLTVTSAQKNPTAFYLCASPNGYTFGSGTRLTVV.

The chain employs TRBV2 and TRBJ1-2, with 7 bases that match TRBD1. CDR1 and CDR2 (germline): SNHLY, FYNNEI. This CDR3 comprises 14 residues. V was pared by 0 bases and J by 6 bases, with 4 bases of the junction left unmatched. This CDR3 reads CASSEAGQSNGYTF. DNA of the CDR3: TGTGCCAGCAGTGAAGCGGGACAGTCAAATGGCTACACCTTC.

The chain is built from TRBV7-9 and TRBJ1-2, with 8 bases fitting TRBD1. The CDR3 extends over 18 amino acids. The germline V gene has CDR1 SEHNR and CDR2 FQNEAQ (reference sequence). The V segment lost 1 base and the J segment 6 bases; nucleotides outside the gene matches: 16. CDR3 nucleotides: TGTGCCAGCAGCTTAGTATCGTCGGCAGGGGGCGATACAAATGGCTACACCTTC. Residues: CASSLVSSAGGDTNGYTF.

The chain is built from TRBV6-5 and TRBJ1-2; perhaps TRBD1 as D (5 bases). The V end lost 2 bases, the J end lost 8 bases, and 12 bases lay between the germline ends. The V gene's germline CDR1 is MNHEY and CDR2 SVGAGI. The CDR3 contains 13 residues. CDR3 loop: CASSYAAGRGYTF. CDR3 bases: TGTGCCAGCAGTTACGCCGCAGGGCGCGGCTACACCTTC.

The chain uses TRBV5-6 and TRBJ2-1; 7 bases map to TRBD2. The CDR3 sequence is 14 residues long. After removal of 8 bases from V and 3 bases from J, the junction contained 8 bases not matched to a gene. Per the germline V gene, CDR1 is SGHDT and CDR2 is YYEEEE. The CDR3 loop is CARGGFGDYNEQFF. CDR3 coding DNA: TGTGCCAGGGGAGGGTTTGGGGACTACAATGAGCAGTTCTTC.

The rearrangement links TRBV6-1 to TRBJ2-3, with 9 bases fitting TRBD1. There are 15 residues in the CDR3. Trimming took 4 bases from V and 10 from J; bases not matched to a gene: 12. The V gene's germline CDR1 is MNHNS and CDR2 SASEGT. CDR3 sequence (DNA): TGTGCCAGCAGTGCCCGGACAGGGGCCTTGCATCCGCAGTATTTT. This gives the protein CASSARTGALHPQYF.

The rearrangement links TRBV25-1 to TRBJ1-5, with D hard to call. Germline V gene lookup returns CDR1 MGHDK and CDR2 SYGVNS. V was trimmed by 2 bases and J by 0 bases, leaving 11 bases between them. The CDR3 extends over 16 amino acids. CDR3: CASSETSGYSNQPQHF. Written as DNA, the CDR3 is TGTGCCAGCAGTGAAACGTCAGGCTATAGCAATCAGCCCCAGCATTTT.

V usage is TRBV27 and J usage is TRBJ2-1; tentatively, D is TRBD2 (5 bases). CDR1 is MNHEY, CDR2 SMNVEV, per germline (reference sequence). The CDR3 totals 13 residues. Deletions cut 3 bases from V and 14 bases from J, with 17 bases between. For the CDR3, the DNA is TGTGCCAGCAGTTTCGAGGACTTCTCATCCAAGTTCTTC. Protein sequence: CASSFEDFSSKFF.

This clone was observed a single time. V is TRBV27 and J is TRBJ2-1; D might be TRBD2 (5 bases). From germline, CDR1 is MNHEY and CDR2 SMNVEV (reference sequence). The CDR3 is 17 residues long. V lost 0 bases and J lost 8, with 20 bases in between. The CDR3 sequence is CASSLSASYGNGDEQFF. CDR3 sequence (DNA): TGTGCCAGCAGTTTATCTGCTAGCTACGGGAACGGCGATGAGCAGTTCTTC.

This chain uses TRBV28 with TRBJ2-1; 10 nucleotides line up with TRBD1. The CDR3 covers 16 residues. Germline V gene sequence: CDR1 MDHEN, CDR2 SYDVKM. With V trimmed by 1 base and J by 3 bases, 3 bases remained unmatched. CDR3 bases: TGTGCCAGCAGTTTATCGGGACAGGGGTTCTACAATGAGCAGTTCTTC. Its protein is CASSLSGQGFYNEQFF.

The chain employs TRBV10-3 and TRBJ2-3, with D perhaps matching TRBD1 (6 bases). This CDR3 has 13 amino acids. Germline CDR1 is ENHRY and CDR2 is SYGVKD. V gave up 7 bases and J gave up 1 base, with 9 bases separating them. The CDR3 here is CAIKDSGTDTQYF. The CDR3 nucleotides are TGTGCCATCAAGGACAGTGGCACAGATACGCAGTATTTT.

The chain links TRBV7-2 to TRBJ2-1, with 9 bases aligning to TRBD2. Germline values: CDR1 SGHTA, CDR2 FQGNSA. The V gene end was trimmed by 5 bases and the J gene end by 8 bases; junction bases not matched to a gene: 10. The CDR3 contains 15 residues. The CDR3 DNA reads TGTGCCAGCAGCCAGAGGTTTAGCGGGAGTGATGAGCAGTTCTTC. The encoded protein is CASSQRFSGSDEQFF.

V and J are TRBV6-1 and TRBJ1-1; 7 bases line up with TRBD1. This CDR3 comprises 15 residues. The germline V gene encodes CDR1 MNHNS and CDR2 SASEGT. J gave up 1 base and V 7 bases, and 9 bases lay outside the gene matches. The CDR3 here is CASKFTRGENTEAFF. The CDR3 bases are TGTGCCAGCAAATTCACCAGGGGGGAGAACACTGAAGCTTTCTTT.

The chain couples TRBV7-9 to TRBJ2-7; perhaps TRBD1 as D (6 bases). The CDR3 is 13 amino acids. Germline assignment: CDR1 SEHNR and CDR2 FQNEAQ (reference sequence). V lost 5 bases and J 5 bases, leaving 13 bases between the germline ends. The CDR3 protein is CASSIGDIHEQYF. The DNA for the CDR3 is TGTGCCAGCAGCATTGGGGACATCCACGAGCAGTACTTC.

The chain couples TRBV5-1 to TRBJ2-1; maybe TRBD1 (5 bases). Trimming took off 0 bases at V and 0 bases at J, with 7 bases between the two ends. This CDR3 has 15 residues. Per germline, CDR1 SGHRS and CDR2 YFSETQ. The CDR3 DNA follows: TGCGCCAGCAGCTTGGACAGGAGCTCCTACAATGAGCAGTTCTTC. Translating gives CASSLDRSSYNEQFF.